Each of the 30 T cell receptor beta chains below was sequenced from the same sample in a study of cytomegalovirus exposure and HLA in healthy donors. 13 Jbeta primers and 60 Vbeta primers were used for the PCR. Assay: immunoSEQ multiplex PCR; the TCRdb copy retains only in-frame clones and omits some. The repertoire has fewer than 200,000 clones, 60% to 85% of them found once; the top ten carry 0.6% to 0.95%. What was sequenced was PBMCs. Every receptor here comes from a female donor in good health and CMV-seronegative.

This chain uses TRBV30 with TRBJ1-5; TRBD1 might be the D (5 bases). The CDR3 is 13 residues long. Germline V gene data show CDR1 as GTSNPN and CDR2 as SVGIG (reference sequence). The V gene lost 0 bases and the J gene lost 5 bases, with 8 bases spanning the gap. CDR3 loop: CAWSVAGYQPQHF. The CDR3 DNA reads TGTGCCTGGAGTGTGGCAGGGTATCAGCCCCAGCATTTT.

This chain uses TRBV9 with TRBJ2-5; 11 bases align to TRBD2. Germline assignment: CDR1 SGDLS and CDR2 YYNGEE. V shed 4 bases, J shed 2 bases, and the junction held 7 bases outside the gene matches. CDR3 length: 16 residues. The DNA of the CDR3 is TGTGCCAGCAGCCTGACTAGCGGGGACCATCAAGAGACCCAGTACTTC. Amino acids: CASSLTSGDHQETQYF.

The rearrangement uses TRBV4-2 and TRBJ1-3; D is unresolved. CDR3 length equals 16 residues. Between the trimmed V and J ends, which lost 0 bases and 0 bases, there was a span of 9 bases. The germline gives CDR1 LGHNA, CDR2 YNFKEQ. DNA for the CDR3: TGTGCCAGCAGCCAAGAGGGCGTCAGCTCTGGAAACACCATATATTTT. Amino acid sequence: CASSQEGVSSGNTIYF.

The rearrangement links TRBV7-9 to TRBJ2-2; 10 bases align to TRBD2. CDR1 is SEHNR and CDR2 is FQNEAQ in the germline V gene (reference sequence). CDR3 size: 16 residues. The V segment lost 5 bases and the J segment 0 bases; nucleotides outside the gene matches: 3. The CDR3 protein is CASSLTSGSNTGELFF. CDR3 nucleotides: TGTGCCAGCAGCCTGACTAGCGGGTCGAACACCGGGGAGCTGTTTTTT. The complete variable domain, with remaining parts taken from reference TRBV7-9 and TRBJ2-2, reads DTGVSQNPRHKITKRGQNVTFRCDPISEHNRLYWYRQTLGQGPEFLTYFQNEAQLEKSRLLSDRFSAERPKGSFSTLEIQRTEQGDSAMYLCASSLTSGSNTGELFFGEGSRLTVL.

This chain joins TRBV7-8 and TRBJ2-1; a possible D gene is TRBD2 (6 bases). This CDR3 spans 15 amino acids. Trimming removed 5 bases from V and 4 bases from J, with 15 bases in between. Germline V gene sequence: CDR1 SGHVS, CDR2 FQNEAQ. The CDR3 loop reads CASSLTGEGYNEQFF. The CDR3 DNA reads as TGTGCCAGCAGCCTGACGGGAGAGGGTTACAATGAGCAGTTCTTC.

This chain links TRBV9 with TRBJ2-3; D is perhaps TRBD1 (6 bases). With 1 base removed from V and 6 bases from J, the gap between germline ends came to 9 bases. The CDR3 consists of 13 residues. Looked up from germline, CDR1 is SGDLS and CDR2 is YYNGEE. CDR3 residues: CASSVHRADTQYF. In DNA, the CDR3 is TGTGCCAGCAGCGTACACAGGGCGGATACGCAGTATTTT.

This chain joins TRBV4-2 and TRBJ2-1; TRBD2 might be the D (6 bases). Germline V gene data show CDR1 as LGHNA and CDR2 as YNFKEQ. V lost 1 base and J lost 2, with 15 bases in between. The CDR3 extends over 17 amino acids. CDR3 protein: CASSQGPSRRAYNEQFF. For the CDR3, the DNA is TGTGCCAGCAGCCAAGGACCGAGCAGGAGGGCCTACAATGAGCAGTTCTTC.

The chain employs TRBV6-6 and TRBJ1-3, with D perhaps TRBD1 (5 bases). V dropped 4 bases and J dropped 0 bases, with 13 bases sitting between them. From germline, CDR1 is MNHNY and CDR2 SVGAGI (reference sequence). The CDR3 has 16 amino acids. CDR3 sequence reads: CASSSTQGFSGNTIYF. The CDR3 coding sequence is TGTGCCAGCAGTTCCACCCAGGGCTTCTCTGGAAACACCATATATTTT.

This clone showed up just a few times. The J gene is TRBJ1-2, the V gene TRBV6-5, with 7 nucleotides matching TRBD1. Germline V lookup: CDR1 MNHEY, CDR2 SVGAGI. V was clipped by 5 bases and J by 8 bases; unmatched bases: 5. This CDR3 has 12 amino acids. Here the CDR3 DNA reads TGTGCCAGCAGTAGACAGGGCCGCGGCTACACCTTC. The encoded protein is CASSRQGRGYTF.

This clone showed up just once. This chain links TRBV6-6 with TRBJ1-2, with a possible D match to TRBD1 (5 bases). In germline, CDR1 is MNHNY, CDR2 SVGAGI (reference sequence). The V end lost 6 bases, the J end lost 1 base, and 9 bases lay between the germline ends. The CDR3 spans 13 residues. The CDR3 region has the DNA TGTGCCAGCAGCCACGACAGTAACTATGGCTACACCTTC. It translates to CASSHDSNYGYTF.

The chain couples TRBV7-2 to TRBJ2-3; no clear D. Germline loops: CDR1 SGHTA, CDR2 FQGNSA. V was shortened by 5 bases and J by 0 bases, with 3 bases between the two germline ends. CDR3 length: 12 amino acids. CDR3: CASSPSTDTQYF. The CDR3, as DNA: TGTGCCAGCAGCCCTAGCACAGATACGCAGTATTTT.

The CDR3 nucleotides read TGTGCCAGCAGTGAATCCCTCCCCCGGGGGGAAGAGCAGTACTTC. This encodes CASSESLPRGEEQYF. The chain employs TRBV25-1 and TRBJ2-7; 7 bases map to TRBD2. After removal of 1 base from V and 7 bases from J, the junction contained 10 bases not matched to a gene. This CDR3 has 15 residues. Germline V CDR1 and CDR2: MGHDK, SYGVNS.

The chain employs TRBV5-1 and TRBJ2-1, with 9 bases that match TRBD1. J gave up 3 bases and V 3 bases, and 7 bases lay outside the gene matches. There are 16 residues in the CDR3. CDR1 and CDR2 from the germline V gene are SGHRS and YFSETQ. CDR3 coding DNA: TGCGCCAGCAGCTGGAAAACAGGGGGCGACTACAATGAGCAGTTCTTC. Amino acids: CASSWKTGGDYNEQFF.

The V and J genes are TRBV21-1 and TRBJ1-3; the table's D call of TRBD1 was not tested on the DNA. TRBV21-1 is termed a pseudogene. The CDR3 length is 13 residues. For the CDR3, the DNA is TGTGCCAGGAGGGACAGGGGGAAAAACACCATATATTTT. Translated, it gives CARRDRGKNTIYF.

This chain links TRBV7-2 with TRBJ1-4, with 10 bases lining up with TRBD1. Trimming at V came to 0 bases and at J to 2 bases, leaving 3 bases not matched to a gene. The germline V gene encodes CDR1 SGHTA and CDR2 FQGNSA. The CDR3 contains 17 residues. CDR3 DNA sequence: TGTGCCAGCAGCTTAGCTAGGGGACAGGGGACTAATGAAAAACTGTTTTTT. Translating gives CASSLARGQGTNEKLFF.

The chain carries TRBV19 and TRBJ1-2; no firm D call. Trimming took off 6 bases at V and 8 bases at J, with 16 bases between the two ends. The CDR3 is made up of 13 amino acids. In germline, CDR1 is LNHDA, CDR2 SQIVND (reference sequence). CDR3 DNA: TGTGCCAGTAGGCCTGGGGTTGGAGGAGGCTACACCTTC. Amino acids: CASRPGVGGGYTF.

This chain links TRBV11-1 with TRBJ2-1; 9 nucleotides agree with TRBD2. Germline CDR1 is SGHAT and CDR2 is FQDESV (reference sequence). The junction had 8 bases not matched to a gene; V was cut back by 5 bases and J by 3 bases. The CDR3 sequence is 16 residues long. The CDR3 DNA reads as TGTGCCAGCAGCCAGGACAGCGGGGGGCGCTACAATGAGCAGTTCTTC. Residues: CASSQDSGGRYNEQFF.

The chain couples TRBV5-8 to TRBJ1-2, with TRBD1 as a possible D gene (5 bases). This CDR3 has 15 amino acids. V was pared by 7 bases and J by 8 bases, with 24 bases between. Per germline, CDR1 SGHTS and CDR2 YDEGEE. CDR3 nucleotide sequence: TGTGCCAGCTCCCAAGGGAGGGACCACAGACGAGGCTACACCTTC. Translated: CASSQGRDHRRGYTF.

This clone has just one count. The chain combines TRBV4-1 with TRBJ2-3; TRBD2 matches at 9 bases. The V gene end was trimmed by 0 bases and the J gene end by 3 bases; junction bases not matched to a gene: 4. The CDR3 is made up of 16 amino acids. Per germline, CDR1 MGHRA and CDR2 YSYEKL. In DNA, the CDR3 is TGCGCCAGCAGCCAAGACCTAGCGGGGCCGACAGATACGCAGTATTTT. Amino acids: CASSQDLAGPTDTQYF.

This chain joins TRBV7-8 and TRBJ2-5; maybe TRBD2 (5 bases). This CDR3 is 15 amino acids long. Trimming took 7 bases from V and 5 from J, leaving 20 bases between them. Per the germline V gene, CDR1 is SGHVS and CDR2 is FQNEAQ. Here the CDR3 DNA reads TGTGCCAGCACCTCTTACATCGGGGTGTCGGAGACCCAGTACTTC. Encoded protein: CASTSYIGVSETQYF.

This chain links TRBV7-3 with TRBJ2-3, with D perhaps TRBD2 (7 bases). Germline CDR1 and CDR2: SGHTA and FQGTGA. This CDR3 contains 14 residues. With 4 bases removed from V and 5 bases from J, the gap between germline ends came to 13 bases. CDR3 region: CASSWGGYGDTQYF. CDR3 nucleotides: TGTGCCAGCAGCTGGGGGGGCTACGGAGATACGCAGTATTTT.

The rearrangement uses TRBV9 and TRBJ2-3; tentative D call: TRBD2 (5 bases). CDR1 is SGDLS and CDR2 is YYNGEE in the germline V gene. The CDR3 is 17 residues long. Between the trimmed V and J ends, which lost 5 bases and 4 bases, there was a span of 23 bases. The CDR3 region is CASSPTLSGGLSDTQYF. For the CDR3, the DNA is TGTGCCAGCAGTCCAACCCTCTCCGGCGGGCTTTCAGATACGCAGTATTTT.

The V gene is TRBV5-1, the J gene TRBJ1-6, with TRBD1 identical over 12 bases. The germline CDR1 and CDR2 sequences are SGHRS and YFSETQ. CDR3 length equals 16 residues. The V gene end was trimmed by 0 bases and the J gene end by 11 bases; junction bases not matched to a gene: 6. The CDR3 loop reads CASSLAGTGGDTPLHF. CDR3 coding DNA: TGCGCCAGCAGCTTGGCCGGGACAGGGGGCGACACACCCCTCCACTTT.

This chain connects TRBV19 to TRBJ2-5; no reliable D call. This CDR3 has 16 amino acids. Germline assignment: CDR1 LNHDA and CDR2 SQIVND (reference sequence). V gave up 2 bases and J gave up 2 bases, with 15 bases separating them. The CDR3 nucleotides read TGTGCCAGTAGTATAACCGTAACGACTCCTCAAGAGACCCAGTACTTC. It codes for CASSITVTTPQETQYF.

The chain combines TRBV7-2 with TRBJ1-2, with TRBD1 matching 9 bases. Germline-derived CDR1 and CDR2 are SGHTA and FQGNSA. The CDR3 runs to 14 residues. V lost 5 bases and J lost 12; bases outside the gene matches: 13. This CDR3 reads CASSPGTGRLLDTF. The CDR3 region has the DNA TGTGCCAGCAGCCCTGGGACAGGGAGGTTGCTTGACACCTTC.

This rearrangement joins TRBV5-6 to TRBJ1-2, with D maybe TRBD1 (6 bases). The ends were cut back, 2 bases at V and 4 bases at J, with 15 bases in the middle. The CDR3 has 15 residues. The germline V gene has CDR1 SGHDT and CDR2 YYEEEE. CDR3 loop: CASSFGPTGSYGYTF. The CDR3 DNA sequence: TGTGCCAGCAGCTTCGGGCCCACAGGGAGCTATGGCTACACCTTC.

This rearrangement joins TRBV28 to TRBJ2-1; TRBD2 agrees at 8 bases. This CDR3 has 12 residues. Germline values: CDR1 MDHEN, CDR2 SYDVKM. The J segment lost 9 bases and the V segment lost 8 bases, leaving 6 bases of the junction unmatched. DNA for the CDR3: TGTGCCAGCCCGAGCGGGAGTGGTGAGCAGTTCTTC. This translates into CASPSGSGEQFF.

The rearrangement joins TRBV29-1 to TRBJ2-3; possibly TRBD1 for D (6 bases). This CDR3 comprises 12 residues. Trimming left V 2 bases short and J 5 bases short, with 8 bases between. Germline CDR1 and CDR2: SQVTM and ANQGSEA. CDR3 sequence (DNA): TGCAGCGTTGAACGGGGACAAGATACGCAGTATTTT. Amino acids: CSVERGQDTQYF.

The CDR3 region has the DNA TGTGCCAGCAGCCCCCCCATGGGGCGGCTCCAGGGGAGAGAAAAACTGTTTTTT. Its protein is CASSPPMGRLQGREKLFF. The rearrangement joins TRBV9 to TRBJ1-4, with a weak D call TRBD1 (6 bases). Germline CDR1 is SGDLS and CDR2 is YYNGEE. There are 18 residues in the CDR3. V was shortened by 4 bases and J by 8 bases, with 27 bases between the two germline ends.

The genes are TRBV28 and TRBJ2-7; no reliable D call. Deletions cut 6 bases from V and 2 bases from J, with 17 bases between. CDR1 and CDR2 (germline): MDHEN, SYDVKM. The CDR3 runs to 15 residues. CDR3 sequence (DNA): TGTGCCAGCAGCCGTCCAGTGCAGGTGACCTACGAGCAGTACTTC. Translating gives CASSRPVQVTYEQYF.